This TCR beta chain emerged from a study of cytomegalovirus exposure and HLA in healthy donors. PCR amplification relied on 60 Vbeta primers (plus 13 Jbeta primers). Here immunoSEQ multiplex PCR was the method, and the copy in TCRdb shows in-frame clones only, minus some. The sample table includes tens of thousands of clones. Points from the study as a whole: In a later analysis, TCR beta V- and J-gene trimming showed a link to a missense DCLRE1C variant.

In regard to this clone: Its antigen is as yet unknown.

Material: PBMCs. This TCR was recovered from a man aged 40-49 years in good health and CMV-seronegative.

CDR3 DNA: TGTGCCAGCAGACCCCCGGGCGGGGATACGCAGTATTTT. It specifies CASRPPGGDTQYF. The chain links TRBV6-5 to TRBJ2-3; perhaps TRBD2 as D (5 bases). Per the germline V gene, CDR1 is MNHEY and CDR2 is SVGAGI. This CDR3 has 13 amino acids. With 6 bases removed from V and 6 bases from J, the gap between germline ends came to 13 bases.